Listed below are T cell receptor beta chains from one sample, sequenced in a study of cytomegalovirus exposure and HLA in healthy donors. The protocol was immunoSEQ multiplex PCR, while the TCRdb copy is restricted to in-frame clones and leaves out a portion. The data contain 90,000 to 130,000 clones, approximately 58% of them seen just once; the ten biggest clones take up roughly 2.2%. The sample consisted of PBMCs. All receptors derive from a woman between 25 and 40 years old in good health and CMV-seronegative. The CDR3 runs from the conserved cysteine through the conserved F or W. A D gene is named only where the DNA matches it firmly. Size is stated for part of the rows, as once, few or many counts, or as a class when the clone is expanded.

v_gene	j_gene	d_gene	abundance	CDR3aa	CDR3nt
TRBV6-5	TRBJ1-3	-	-	CASSYSLSSGNTIYF	TGTGCCAGCAGTTACTCTCTGAGCTCTGGAAACACCATATATTTT
TRBV29-1	TRBJ1-6	-	-	CSVSISYNSPLHF	TGCAGCGTTTCCATCTCCTATAATTCACCCCTCCACTTT
TRBV7-8	TRBJ1-2	-	once	CASSLGGNYGYTF	TGTGCCAGCAGCTTAGGCGGTAACTATGGCTACACCTTC
TRBV11-2	TRBJ2-7	-	-	CASSSVFENEQYF	TGTGCCAGCAGCTCCGTTTTTGAGAACGAGCAGTACTTC
TRBV5-8	TRBJ2-1	TRBD2	-	CASSLLIFVERGYNEQFF	TGTGCCAGCAGCCTACTGATATTTGTTGAGCGGGGATACAATGAGCAGTTCTTC
TRBV5-1	TRBJ2-7	-	few	CASSSPSGDEDEQYF	TGCGCCAGCAGCTCCCCTTCCGGGGATGAGGACGAGCAGTACTTC
TRBV19	TRBJ2-5	-	-	CASAGRRGLSKETQYF	TGTGCCAGCGCCGGCCGGCGGGGCCTTTCCAAAGAGACCCAGTACTTC
TRBV4-1	TRBJ2-7	TRBD2	-	CASSQPTSGRLYEQYF	TGCGCCAGCAGCCAACCCACTAGCGGGAGACTCTACGAGCAGTACTTC
TRBV11-3	TRBJ2-7	-	once	CASSLGGDQYEQYF	TGTGCCAGCAGCTTAGGCGGGGACCAATACGAGCAGTACTTC
TRBV29-1	TRBJ2-1	TRBD2	-	CSVEGAGTSFFRNEQFF	TGCAGCGTTGAAGGGGCCGGGACTAGCTTTTTTCGCAATGAGCAGTTCTTC
TRBV10-3	TRBJ2-7	-	-	CAIRGTVGPGEQYF	TGTGCCATCAGAGGGACTGTCGGCCCCGGGGAGCAGTACTTC
TRBV5-5	TRBJ2-7	TRBD2	-	CASSRLAVSYEQYF	TGTGCCAGCAGCAGACTAGCTGTATCCTACGAGCAGTACTTC
TRBV7-9	TRBJ1-1	TRBD1	-	CSSSHNRGTGRATEAFF	TGTTCCAGCAGCCATAATAGGGGGACAGGGCGTGCCACTGAAGCTTTCTTT